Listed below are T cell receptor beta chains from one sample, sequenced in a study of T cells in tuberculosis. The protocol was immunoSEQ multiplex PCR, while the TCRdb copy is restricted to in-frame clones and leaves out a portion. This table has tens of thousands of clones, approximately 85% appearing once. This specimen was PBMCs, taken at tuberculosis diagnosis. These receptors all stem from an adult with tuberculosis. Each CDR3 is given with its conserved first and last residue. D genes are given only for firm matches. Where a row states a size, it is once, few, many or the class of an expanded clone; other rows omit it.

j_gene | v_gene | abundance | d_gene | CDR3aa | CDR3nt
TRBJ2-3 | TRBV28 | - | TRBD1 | CACQGQSTDTQYF | TGTGCCTGCCAGGGACAGTCCACAGATACGCAGTATTTT
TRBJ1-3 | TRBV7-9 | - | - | CASSSHPTVTGNTIYF | TGTGCCAGCAGCTCTCACCCGACAGTTACTGGAAACACCATATATTTT
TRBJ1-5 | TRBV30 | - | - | CAWRAGGSNQPQHF | TGTGCCTGGAGAGCTGGAGGTAGCAATCAGCCCCAGCATTTT
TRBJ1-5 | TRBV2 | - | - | CASSEQLWPQHF | TGTGCCAGCAGTGAACAGTTGTGGCCCCAGCATTTT
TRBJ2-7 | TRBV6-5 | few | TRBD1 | CASSLTGATYEQYF | TGTGCCAGCAGTCTGACAGGGGCGACCTACGAGCAGTACTTC
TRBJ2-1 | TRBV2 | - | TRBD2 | CASSLGTSGFNEQFF | TGTGCCAGCAGTCTCGGGACTAGCGGATTCAATGAGCAGTTCTTC
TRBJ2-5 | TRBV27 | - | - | CASSWQGQETQYF | TGTGCCAGCAGTTGGCAGGGCCAAGAGACCCAGTACTTC
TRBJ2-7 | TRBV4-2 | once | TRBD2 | CASSPGTSGSYEQYF | TGTGCCAGCAGCCCGGGGACTAGCGGCTCCTACGAGCAGTACTTC
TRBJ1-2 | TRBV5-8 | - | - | CASSLDGGGNYGYTF | TGTGCCAGCAGCTTGGACGGCGGGGGGAACTATGGCTACACCTTC
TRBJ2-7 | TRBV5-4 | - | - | CASSPPGVEAYEQYF | TGTGCCAGCAGCCCCCCCGGAGTAGAGGCCTACGAGCAGTACTTC
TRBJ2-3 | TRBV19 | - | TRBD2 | CASSSTKRGPTDTQYF | TGTGCCAGTAGCTCTACCAAGCGGGGGCCCACAGATACGCAGTATTTT
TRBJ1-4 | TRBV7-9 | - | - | CASSDNRVANEKLFF | TGTGCCAGCAGCGATAACAGGGTGGCTAATGAAAAACTGTTTTTT
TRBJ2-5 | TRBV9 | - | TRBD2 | CASSVASGAYQETQYF | TGTGCCAGCAGCGTAGCTAGCGGTGCTTACCAAGAGACCCAGTACTTC
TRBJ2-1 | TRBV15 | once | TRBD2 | CATSRDQPSGLSNEQFF | TGTGCCACCAGCAGAGACCAACCTAGCGGCCTATCGAATGAGCAGTTCTTC
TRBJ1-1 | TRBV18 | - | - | CASSPSPGQVNTEAFF | TGTGCCAGCTCACCGTCTCCTGGGCAGGTGAACACTGAAGCTTTCTTT
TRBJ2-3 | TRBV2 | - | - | CASENRYTDTQYF | TGTGCCAGCGAAAACAGGTACACAGATACGCAGTATTTT
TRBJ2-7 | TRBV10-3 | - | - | CAISDARGYEQYF | TGTGCCATCAGTGACGCCCGAGGCTACGAGCAGTACTTC
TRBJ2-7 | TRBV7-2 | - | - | CASKSGHSYEQYF | TGTGCCAGCAAATCGGGACACTCCTACGAGCAGTACTTC
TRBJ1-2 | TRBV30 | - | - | CAWSSGMGGYTF | TGTGCCTGGAGTAGCGGTATGGGCGGCTACACCTTC
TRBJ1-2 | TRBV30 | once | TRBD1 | CAWIRGQLVGGYTF | TGTGCCTGGATCAGGGGACAGTTGGTGGGAGGCTACACCTTC
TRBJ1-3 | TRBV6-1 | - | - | CASRAQISGNTIYF | TGTGCCAGCAGGGCACAGATCTCTGGAAACACCATATATTTT
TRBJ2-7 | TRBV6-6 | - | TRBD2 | CASSPRTSGSGYEQYF | TGTGCCAGCAGTCCCCGGACTAGCGGGAGTGGATACGAGCAGTACTTC
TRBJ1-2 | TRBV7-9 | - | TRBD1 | CASSFGRQGGGYTF | TGTGCCAGCAGCTTCGGAAGACAGGGGGGTGGCTACACCTTC
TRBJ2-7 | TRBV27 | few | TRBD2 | CASTQLADPYEQYF | TGTGCCAGTACTCAACTAGCGGACCCCTACGAGCAGTACTTC
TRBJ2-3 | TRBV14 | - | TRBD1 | CASSQVRTGGDTQYF | TGTGCCAGCAGCCAAGTCCGGACAGGGGGGGATACGCAGTATTTT
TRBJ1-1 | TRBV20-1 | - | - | CSARGDTEAFF | TGCAGTGCTAGAGGAGACACTGAAGCTTTCTTT
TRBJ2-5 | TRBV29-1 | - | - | CSVEFLGQYQETQYF | TGCAGCGTTGAATTCCTGGGGCAGTACCAAGAGACCCAGTACTTC
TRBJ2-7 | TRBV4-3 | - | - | CASSQDRSGDEQYF | TGCGCCAGCAGCCAAGATAGATCGGGGGACGAGCAGTACTTC
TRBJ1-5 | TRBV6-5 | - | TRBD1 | CASSSRSTGINQPQHF | TGTGCCAGCAGTTCCAGATCGACAGGGATAAATCAGCCCCAGCATTTT
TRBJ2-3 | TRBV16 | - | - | CASSQYRRGTDTQYF | TGTGCCAGCAGCCAATATCGGAGGGGCACAGATACGCAGTATTTT
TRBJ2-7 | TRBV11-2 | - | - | CASSLTGTYEQYF | TGTGCCAGCAGCCTAACAGGAACCTACGAGCAGTACTTC
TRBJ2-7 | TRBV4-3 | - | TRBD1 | CASSPGTGAYEQYF | TGCGCCAGCAGCCCCGGGACAGGGGCCTACGAGCAGTACTTC
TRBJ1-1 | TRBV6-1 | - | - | CASRTGSNTEAFF | TGTGCCAGCAGGACAGGATCGAACACTGAAGCTTTCTTT
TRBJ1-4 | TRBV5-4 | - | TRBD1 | CASSVQGAGEKLFF | TGTGCCAGCAGCGTACAGGGGGCAGGTGAAAAACTGTTTTTT
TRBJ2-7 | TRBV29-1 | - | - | CSIVSLFHEQYF | TGCAGCATTGTTAGCCTATTCCACGAGCAGTACTTC
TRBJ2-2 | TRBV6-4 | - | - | CASSDGTNTGELFF | TGTGCCAGCAGTGACGGGACAAACACCGGGGAGCTGTTTTTT
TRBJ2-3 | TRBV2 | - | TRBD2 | CASRGAGLNRGTQYF | TGTGCCAGCAGGGGAGCGGGACTAAACCGCGGTACGCAGTATTTT
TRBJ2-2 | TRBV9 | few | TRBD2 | CASSRPGLAGGSVSGELFF | TGTGCCAGCAGTCGTCCGGGACTAGCGGGAGGGTCGGTCTCCGGGGAGCTGTTTTTT
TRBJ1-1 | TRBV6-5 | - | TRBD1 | CASSYGGQFTEAFF | TGTGCCAGCAGTTACGGGGGACAGTTCACTGAAGCTTTCTTT
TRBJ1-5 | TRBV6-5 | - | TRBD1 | CASSPRTGNQPQHF | TGTGCCAGCAGTCCCCGGACAGGGAATCAGCCCCAGCATTTT
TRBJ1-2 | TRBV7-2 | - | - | CASSRGWQNEGYTF | TGTGCCAGCAGTCGAGGGTGGCAGAACGAAGGCTACACCTTC
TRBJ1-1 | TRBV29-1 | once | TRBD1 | CSVGEGQVNTEAFF | TGCAGCGTTGGTGAGGGACAGGTGAACACTGAAGCTTTCTTT
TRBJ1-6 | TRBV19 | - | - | CASSIPGSPLHF | TGTGCCAGTAGTATCCCAGGCTCACCCCTCCACTTT
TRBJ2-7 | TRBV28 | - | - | CASSHTALYEQYF | TGTGCCAGCAGTCACACAGCTCTCTACGAGCAGTACTTC
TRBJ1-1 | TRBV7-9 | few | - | CASSILGKGANTEAFF | TGTGCCAGCAGCATTTTAGGTAAAGGGGCGAACACTGAAGCTTTCTTT
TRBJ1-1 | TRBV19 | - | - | CASSMRVEAFF | TGTGCCAGTAGTATGAGGGTTGAAGCTTTCTTT
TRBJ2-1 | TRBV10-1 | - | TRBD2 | CASSESGGAREQFF | TGCGCCAGCAGTGAGTCGGGAGGGGCTAGGGAGCAGTTCTTC
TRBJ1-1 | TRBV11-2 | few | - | CASSRGANTEAFF | TGTGCCAGCAGCCGGGGGGCGAACACTGAAGCTTTCTTT